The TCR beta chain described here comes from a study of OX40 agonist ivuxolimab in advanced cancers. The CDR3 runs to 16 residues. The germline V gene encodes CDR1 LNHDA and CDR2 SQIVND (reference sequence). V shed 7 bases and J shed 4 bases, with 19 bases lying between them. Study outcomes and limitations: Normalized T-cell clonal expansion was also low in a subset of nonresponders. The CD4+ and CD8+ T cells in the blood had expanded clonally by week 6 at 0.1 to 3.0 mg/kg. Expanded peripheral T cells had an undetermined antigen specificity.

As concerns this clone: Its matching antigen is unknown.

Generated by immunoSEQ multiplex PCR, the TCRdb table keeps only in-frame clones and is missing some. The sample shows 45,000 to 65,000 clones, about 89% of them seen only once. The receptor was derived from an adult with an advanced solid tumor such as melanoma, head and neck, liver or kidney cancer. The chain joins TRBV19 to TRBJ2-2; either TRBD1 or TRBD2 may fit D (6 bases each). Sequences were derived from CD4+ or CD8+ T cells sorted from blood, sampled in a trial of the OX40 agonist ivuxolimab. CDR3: CASTLSWGAGTGELFF. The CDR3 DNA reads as TGTGCCAGTACCCTGAGCTGGGGGGCGGGCACCGGGGAGCTGTTTTTT.